The 5 T cell receptor beta chains in this list originate from one sample, sequenced in a study of T cells in Graves' hyperthyroidism and ophthalmopathy (dated by TCRdb to the late 2010s). The method behind the library was multiplex PCR. Instrument used: Illumina HiSeq 2000. TCR beta CDR3 regions were amplified from RNA transcripts. For the first round of RT-PCR on the TCR CDR3, the HTBI primer set was used together with the Qiagen OneStep RT-PCR kit. The public reads were run again by TCRdb, first through fastp at Q25 and then through MiXCR, and only productive beta chains were kept. Each record represents a unique CDR3 protein, reported with the most common genes and DNA among its rows. The sample table contains 390,000 or so distinct CDR3 sequences; only one count was recorded for roughly 15% of them. About 13% of the sample belongs to the ten largest clones. Sequencing was done on a sample of blood. Receptors originate from a man aged 18 to 35 with Graves' ophthalmopathy.

This clonotype was observed at least ten times. The rearrangement uses TRBV5-1 and TRBJ2-3; 7 bases map to TRBD2. From germline, CDR1 is SGHRS and CDR2 YFSETQ. The V and J ends lost 0 bases and 3 bases, in that order; junction bases with no gene match: 4. This CDR3 spans 15 amino acids. The CDR3: CASSLGSGETDTQYF. CDR3 coding DNA: TGCGCCAGCAGCTTGGGGAGCGGGGAGACAGATACGCAGTATTTT.

This clonotype came up many times. The chain employs TRBV10-3 and TRBJ2-3, with TRBD2 identical over 10 bases. The germline V gene encodes CDR1 ENHRY and CDR2 SYGVKD. The CDR3 sequence is 14 residues long. V was clipped by 7 bases and J by 3 bases; unmatched bases: 4. The CDR3 DNA is TGTGCCATCACCCCGACTAGCGGGACAGATACGCAGTATTTT. Protein sequence: CAITPTSGTDTQYF.

This clonotype was observed at least ten times. J is TRBJ2-7 and V is TRBV7-9, with D tentatively TRBD1 (5 bases). Trimming removed 8 bases at V and 0 bases at J, with 17 bases between. This CDR3 contains 15 residues. Germline V lookup: CDR1 SEHNR, CDR2 FQNEAQ (reference sequence). CDR3 sequence (DNA): TGTGCCAGCCTTGAAGGGCACCAGGGCTCCTACGAGCAGTACTTC. Translated, it gives CASLEGHQGSYEQYF. Together with reference TRBV7-9 and TRBJ2-7, the CDR3 gives the full variable domain: DTGVSQNPRHKITKRGQNVTFRCDPISEHNRLYWYRQTLGQGPEFLTYFQNEAQLEKSRLLSDRFSAERPKGSFSTLEIQRTEQGDSAMYLCASLEGHQGSYEQYFGPGTRLTVT.

This clonotype was found a few times. V gene TRBV10-3 combines with J gene TRBJ1-6; D gene ambiguous. The CDR3 contains 16 residues. V was clipped by 9 bases and J by 0 bases, with 15 bases between them. Germline loops: CDR1 ENHRY, CDR2 SYGVKD. The CDR3 coding sequence is TGTGCCATTCGGAATGGGTCCGGCTCCTATAATTCACCCCTCCACTTT. Protein product: CAIRNGSGSYNSPLHF.

With respect to this clonotype: This could be a read error, since a much larger clone is one nucleotide away. The V call is TRBV5-1, the J call TRBJ1-4; the D gene is possibly TRBD1 (5 bases). Germline CDR1 reads SGHRS; CDR2 reads YFSETQ. The length of the CDR3 is 15 residues. Trimming took 0 bases from V and 6 from J, leaving 12 bases between them. The CDR3 here is CASSLAGQGDEKLFF. For the CDR3, the DNA is TGCGCCAGCAGCTTGGCCGGGCAAGGGGATGAAAAACTGTTTTTT.